This T cell receptor (beta chain) was found in a study of identical twins. Study findings and constraints: Twins shared out-of-frame alpha sequences with excess low generation probability. There was more out-of-frame TCR alpha sharing in monozygotic twins than models estimated. There were fewer insertions in abundant cord blood beta clonotypes, but memory repertoires showed no such pattern.

V shed 5 bases and J shed 6 bases, with 8 bases lying between them. This CDR3 spans 11 amino acids. Germline V gives CDR1 SEHNR, CDR2 FQNEAQ (reference sequence). Each CDR3 protein is one row after TCRdb ran MiXCR on the 5' RACE reads. Here the sample spans 350,000 to 450,000 distinct CDR3 sequences, 18% being singletons. This clonotype was seen ten or more times. As yet, its antigen is unknown. This sequence was found in a man aged 50 to 59 in good health. J is TRBJ2-7 and V is TRBV7-9; D not certain. Sequenced sample: naive T cells sorted from blood. The CDR3 nucleotides read TGTGCCAGCAGCGCCTCCCTCGAGCAGTACTTC. It yields the protein CASSASLEQYF.